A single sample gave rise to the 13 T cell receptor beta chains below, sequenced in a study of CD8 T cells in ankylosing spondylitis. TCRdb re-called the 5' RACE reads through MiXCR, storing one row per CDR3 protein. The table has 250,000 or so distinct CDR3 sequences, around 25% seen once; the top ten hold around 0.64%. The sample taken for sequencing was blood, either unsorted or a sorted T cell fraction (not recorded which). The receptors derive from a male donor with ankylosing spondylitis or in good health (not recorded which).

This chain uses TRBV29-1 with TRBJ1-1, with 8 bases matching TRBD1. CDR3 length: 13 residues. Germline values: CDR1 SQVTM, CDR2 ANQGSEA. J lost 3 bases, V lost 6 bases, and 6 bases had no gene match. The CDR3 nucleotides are TGCAGCGTCGGACAGGGCCCATACACTGAAGCTTTCTTT. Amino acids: CSVGQGPYTEAFF. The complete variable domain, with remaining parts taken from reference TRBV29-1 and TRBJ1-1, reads SAVISQKPSRDICQRGTSLTIQCQVDSQVTMMFWYRQQPGQSLTLIATANQGSEATYESGFVIDKFPISRPNLTFSTLTVSNMSPEDSSIYLCSVGQGPYTEAFFGQGTRLTVV.

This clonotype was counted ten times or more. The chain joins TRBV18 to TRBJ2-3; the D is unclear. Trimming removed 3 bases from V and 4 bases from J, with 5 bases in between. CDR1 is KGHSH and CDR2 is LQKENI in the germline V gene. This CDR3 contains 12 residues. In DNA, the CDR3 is TGTGCCAGCTCACCGGTGGCAGATACGCAGTATTTT. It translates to CASSPVADTQYF.

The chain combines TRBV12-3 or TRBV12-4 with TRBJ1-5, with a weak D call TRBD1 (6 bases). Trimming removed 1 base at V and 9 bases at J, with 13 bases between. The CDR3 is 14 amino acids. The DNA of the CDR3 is TGTGCCAGCAGTTTAGTAGGGACATCCTGGCCCCAGCATTTT. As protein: CASSLVGTSWPQHF.

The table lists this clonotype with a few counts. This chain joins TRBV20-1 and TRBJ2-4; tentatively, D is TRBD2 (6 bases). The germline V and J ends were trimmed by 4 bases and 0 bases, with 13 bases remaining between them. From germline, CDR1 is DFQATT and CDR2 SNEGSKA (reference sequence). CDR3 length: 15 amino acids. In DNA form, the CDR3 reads TGCAGTGCTACCCTTGGTAGCGGAGCCAAAAACATTCAGTACTTC. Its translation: CSATLGSGAKNIQYF.

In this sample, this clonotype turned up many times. CDR3 sequence reads: CSAVQGIVSHGYTF. CDR3 nucleotide sequence: TGCAGTGCAGTACAGGGCATTGTATCGCATGGCTACACCTTC. The chain is built from TRBV20-1 and TRBJ1-2; D might be TRBD1 (6 bases). The CDR3 runs to 14 residues. The ends were cut back, 6 bases at V and 6 bases at J, with 20 bases in the middle. Germline CDR1 DFQATT, CDR2 SNEGSKA (reference sequence).

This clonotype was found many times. CDR3 region: CSADSGTGGQGYTF. In nucleotides, the CDR3 is TGCAGTGCCGACTCCGGGACAGGGGGCCAGGGCTACACCTTC. This chain uses TRBV20-1 with TRBJ1-2; 12 bases line up with TRBD1. The CDR3 is 14 amino acids. Germline V gives CDR1 DFQATT, CDR2 SNEGSKA (reference sequence). V lost 6 bases and J lost 8; bases outside the gene matches: 10.

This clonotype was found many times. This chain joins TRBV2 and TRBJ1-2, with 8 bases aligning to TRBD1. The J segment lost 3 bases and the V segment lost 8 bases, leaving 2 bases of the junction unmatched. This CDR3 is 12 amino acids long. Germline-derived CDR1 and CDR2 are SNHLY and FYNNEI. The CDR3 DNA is TGTGCCAGCCCAGGGGGCTACTATGGCTACACCTTC. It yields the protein CASPGGYYGYTF.

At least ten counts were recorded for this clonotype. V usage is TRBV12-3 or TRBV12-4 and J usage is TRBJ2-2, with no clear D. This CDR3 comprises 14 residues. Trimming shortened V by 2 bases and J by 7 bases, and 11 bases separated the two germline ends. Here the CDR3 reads CASSLSQVVGELFF. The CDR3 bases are TGTGCCAGCAGTTTAAGCCAGGTGGTCGGGGAGCTGTTTTTT.

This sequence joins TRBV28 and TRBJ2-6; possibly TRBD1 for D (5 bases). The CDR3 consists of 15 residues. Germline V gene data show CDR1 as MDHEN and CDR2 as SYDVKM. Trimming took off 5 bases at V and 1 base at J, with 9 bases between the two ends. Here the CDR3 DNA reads TGTGCCAGCAGTCGGGCAGGGTCTGGGGCCAACGTCCTGACTTTC. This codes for CASSRAGSGANVLTF.

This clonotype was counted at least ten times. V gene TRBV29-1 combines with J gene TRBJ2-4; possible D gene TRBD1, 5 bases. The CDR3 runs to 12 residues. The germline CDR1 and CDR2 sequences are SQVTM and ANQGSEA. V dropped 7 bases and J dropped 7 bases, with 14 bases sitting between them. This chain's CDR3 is CSAAPDSNIQYF. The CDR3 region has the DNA TGCAGCGCCGCCCCCGACAGTAACATTCAGTACTTC.

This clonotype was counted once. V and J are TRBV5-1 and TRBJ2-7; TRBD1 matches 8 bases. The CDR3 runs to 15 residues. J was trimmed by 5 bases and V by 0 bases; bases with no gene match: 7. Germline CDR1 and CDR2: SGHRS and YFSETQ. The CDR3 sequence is CASSLAETGADEQYF. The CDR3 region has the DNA TGCGCCAGCAGCTTGGCAGAGACAGGGGCAGACGAGCAGTACTTC.

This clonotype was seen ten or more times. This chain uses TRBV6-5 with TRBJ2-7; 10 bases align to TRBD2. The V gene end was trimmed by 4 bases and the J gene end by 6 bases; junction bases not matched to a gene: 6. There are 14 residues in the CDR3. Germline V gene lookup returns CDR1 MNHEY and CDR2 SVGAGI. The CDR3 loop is CASSWVAGGREQYF. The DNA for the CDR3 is TGTGCCAGCAGTTGGGTAGCGGGGGGACGCGAGCAGTACTTC.

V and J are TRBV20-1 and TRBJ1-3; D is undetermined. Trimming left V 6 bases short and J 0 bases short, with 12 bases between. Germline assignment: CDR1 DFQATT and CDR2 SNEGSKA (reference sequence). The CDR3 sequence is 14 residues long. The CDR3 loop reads CSAVPVSSGNTIYF. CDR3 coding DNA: TGCAGTGCAGTTCCCGTCTCCTCTGGAAACACCATATATTTT.